The 5 T cell receptor beta chains below come from one sample, sequenced in a study of T cell responses to AZD1222 COVID-19 vaccine. The repertoire was sequenced with immunoSEQ multiplex PCR; TCRdb's copy has only in-frame clones and lacks some. The sample includes 130,000 or so clones, 80% to 90% of them seen just once. The material sequenced was peripheral blood, taken 28 days after the second AZD1222 dose. These receptors were obtained from an adult who received the AZD1222 COVID-19 vaccine.

This chain connects TRBV6-1 to TRBJ2-5; possibly TRBD1 or TRBD2 for D (5 bases each). V lost 2 bases, J lost 4 bases, and 14 bases lay in between. Germline-derived CDR1 and CDR2 are MNHNS and SASEGT. CDR3 length: 15 amino acids. DNA for the CDR3: TGTGCCAGCAGTGAACCGGGACGGGGCCCAGAGACCCAGTACTTC. This gives the protein CASSEPGRGPETQYF.

Only a few counts were recorded for this clone. The V gene is TRBV4-3, the J gene TRBJ2-2; 9 nucleotides line up with TRBD2. The CDR3 has 17 residues. The ends lost 3 bases at V and 1 base at J; junction bases unmatched: 6. Germline lookup yields CDR1 LGHNA and CDR2 YSLEER. In nucleotides, the CDR3 is TGCGCCAGCAGCCACCCCCCGCGGGGGGGGAACACCGGGGAGCTGTTTTTT. Translation: CASSHPPRGGNTGELFF.

The chain employs TRBV7-6 and TRBJ2-7; TRBD1 matches at 9 bases. CDR3 length: 15 residues. Germline V CDR1 and CDR2: SGHVS, FNYEAQ. V lost 7 bases to trimming and J lost 5 bases; unmatched junction nucleotides: 12. The DNA for the CDR3 is TGTGCCAGCACCCAGCTGGGACAGGGAGGCCACGAGCAGTACTTC. Protein: CASTQLGQGGHEQYF.

V usage is TRBV29-1 and J usage is TRBJ1-1; the D is unclear. This CDR3 contains 12 residues. In germline, CDR1 is SQVTM, CDR2 ANQGSEA. Deletions cut 7 bases from V and 4 bases from J, with 13 bases between. This CDR3 reads CSGHLMGTEAFF. CDR3 nucleotides: TGCAGCGGACATCTTATGGGCACTGAAGCTTTCTTT. The variable domain in full, with the rest retrieved from reference TRBV29-1 and TRBJ1-1, is SAVISQKPSRDICQRGTSLTIQCQVDSQVTMMFWYRQQPGQSLTLIATANQGSEATYESGFVIDKFPISRPNLTFSTLTVSNMSPEDSSIYLCSGHLMGTEAFFGQGTRLTVV.

This chain links TRBV4-2 with TRBJ1-6; D is ambiguous. Trimming removed 0 bases at V and 6 bases at J, with 18 bases between. The germline V gene encodes CDR1 LGHNA and CDR2 YNFKEQ. CDR3 length: 18 residues. The DNA for the CDR3 is TGTGCCAGCAGCCAAGATTTGTATAGGTTTCAAGGTAATTCACCCCTCCACTTT. The encoded protein is CASSQDLYRFQGNSPLHF.